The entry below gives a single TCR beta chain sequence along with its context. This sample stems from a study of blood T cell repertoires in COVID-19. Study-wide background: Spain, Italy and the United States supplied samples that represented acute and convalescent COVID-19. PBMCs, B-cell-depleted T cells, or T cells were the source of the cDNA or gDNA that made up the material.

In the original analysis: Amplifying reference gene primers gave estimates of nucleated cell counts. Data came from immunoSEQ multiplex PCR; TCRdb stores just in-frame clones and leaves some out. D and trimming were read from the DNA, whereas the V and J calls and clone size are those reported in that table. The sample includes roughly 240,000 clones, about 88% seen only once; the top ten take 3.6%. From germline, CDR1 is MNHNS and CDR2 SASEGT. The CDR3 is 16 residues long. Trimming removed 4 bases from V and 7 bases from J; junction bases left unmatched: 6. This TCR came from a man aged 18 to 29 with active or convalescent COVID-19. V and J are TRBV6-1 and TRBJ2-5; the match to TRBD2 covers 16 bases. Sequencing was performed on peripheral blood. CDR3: CASSAGLAGGRGTQYF. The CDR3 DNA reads TGTGCCAGCAGTGCGGGACTAGCGGGGGGGAGAGGGACCCAGTACTTC.